The sequence of this T cell receptor beta chain was determined in a study of blood T cells in healthy people across ages. Germline lookup yields CDR1 LNHNV and CDR2 YYDKDF (reference sequence). Deletions cut 8 bases from V and 3 bases from J, with 13 bases between. This CDR3 is 13 amino acids long. Then a second PCR, running roughly 7 to 11 cycles, was carried out with a sample-barcoded 5' primer and a J-beta primer mix. TCRdb re-called the 5' RACE reads through MiXCR, storing one row per CDR3 protein. This table holds 950,000 to 1,200,000 distinct CDR3 sequences, under 40% found once. The TCR was taken from a young man in good health. The V and J genes are TRBV15 and TRBJ1-2; D uncertain. Input material: blood. CDR3: CATGHSRHYGYTF. The DNA of the CDR3 is TGTGCCACCGGCCACTCGCGGCACTATGGCTACACCTTC.